This TCR beta chain was found in a study of T cell repertoires in cytomegalovirus infection. Turning to the study itself: HLA-B-restricted CMV epitopes that are well studied were used alongside recently identified HLA-C-restricted ones. Public TCR beta signatures provided an indication of both CMV infection and a matching HLA type. Study-wide findings and caveats: In two of eight donors, the top clonotype was HLA-C-restricted CMV-specific. Cumulative public TCR beta family frequency identified CMV carriers with the relevant HLA.

On this clonotype itself: Its antigen is undetermined.

CDR3 length: 15 amino acids. Trimming took off 6 bases at V and 0 bases at J, with 12 bases between the two ends. TCRdb reanalysed the reads using MiXCR and keeps one entry per CDR3 protein. The repertoire consists of 700,000 to 900,000 distinct CDR3 sequences, with about 27% occurring once and the leading ten covering 10% to 15%. The chain couples TRBV12-3 or TRBV12-4 to TRBJ2-1; D possibly corresponds to TRBD2 (5 bases). This receptor was taken from a human donor in good health (CMV status not recorded). Some clones in this sample may be carry-over from other donors' samples. The material sequenced was cultured CD8+ T cells from PBMCs, taken from culture after CMV antigen stimulation. CDR3: CASRFEGSSYNEQFF. CDR3 sequence (DNA): TGTGCCAGCAGGTTCGAAGGGAGCTCCTACAATGAGCAGTTCTTC.